This is a list of T cell receptor beta chains from one sample in a study of T cells after yellow fever vaccination. TCRdb re-analysed the 5' RACE reads in MiXCR, keeping a single row per CDR3 protein. Of under 300,000 distinct CDR3 sequences in the sample, 10% to 15% were seen once. The source was CD4+ T cells sorted from PBMCs, collected 45 days after the yellow fever booster vaccination. Receptors originate from a man aged 25-45 years who received the YFV17D yellow fever vaccine. Both conserved end residues are part of each CDR3. A D gene is named only where the DNA matches it firmly. Where a row states a size, it is once, few, many or the class of an expanded clone; other rows omit it.

d_call	v_call	j_call	clone_size	cdr3_nt	cdr3_aa
TRBD1	TRBV18	TRBJ2-7	-	TGTGCCAGCTCACCAGGACAGGGCTTCTACGAGCAGTACTTC	CASSPGQGFYEQYF
-	TRBV20-1	TRBJ2-1	few	TGCAGTGCTAGAGTTGGGGATGAGCAGTTCTTC	CSARVGDEQFF
TRBD1	TRBV27	TRBJ1-2	-	TGTGCCAGCAGTTCCCCGACAGGGGGCGGCTACACCTTC	CASSSPTGGGYTF
-	TRBV7-2	TRBJ2-5	-	TGTGCCAGCAGCACCGTCGGGACCCAGTACTTC	CASSTVGTQYF
-	TRBV14	TRBJ2-1	-	TGTGCCAGCAGCTCCATCAAACCCTACAATGAGCAGTTCTTC	CASSSIKPYNEQFF
TRBD2	TRBV7-2	TRBJ2-7	-	TGTGCCAGCAGCCCAACTAGCGGGCAGGTCTACGAGCAGTACTTC	CASSPTSGQVYEQYF
TRBD1	TRBV12-3/TRBV12-4	TRBJ2-5	many	TGTGCCAGCACCCAAGGACAGGTCATTGAGACCCAGTACTTC	CASTQGQVIETQYF
-	TRBV10-3	TRBJ2-7	-	TGTGCCATCAGAGTTGGGACGGAATCCTACGAGCAGTACTTC	CAIRVGTESYEQYF
TRBD1	TRBV5-6	TRBJ1-5	-	TGTGCCAGCAGCTTGGGAGGGACAGGGGGACAGCCCCAGCATTTT	CASSLGGTGGQPQHF
TRBD2	TRBV7-3	TRBJ2-3	few	TGTGCCAGCAGCTTAACAGGGACTAGCGGGAGAACAGATACGCAGTATTTT	CASSLTGTSGRTDTQYF
-	TRBV5-4	TRBJ2-1	few	TGTGCCAGCAGCTTGCAGGGGAGATCATACAATGAGCAGTTCTTC	CASSLQGRSYNEQFF
-	TRBV27	TRBJ2-5	once	TGCACCAGGAGTCCGGAGACCCAGTACTTC	CTRSPETQYF
-	TRBV11-2	TRBJ2-1	few	TGTGCCAGCAGCAACTTCCCTTATAATGAGCAGTTCTTC	CASSNFPYNEQFF
-	TRBV29-1	TRBJ1-1	-	TGCAGCGTTGAAGGGGCCTTGAACACTGAAGCTTTCTTT	CSVEGALNTEAFF
-	TRBV5-1	TRBJ2-2	-	TGCGCCAGCTCTAAGGACAGCTCCGGGGAGCTGTTTTTT	CASSKDSSGELFF
TRBD1	TRBV7-2	TRBJ2-4	-	TGTGCCAGCAGCTTAGCCCAGGGGGCGCAGAACATTCAGTACTTC	CASSLAQGAQNIQYF
-	TRBV7-2	TRBJ2-1	-	TGTGCCAGCAGCTTAGCGTGGGCGTACAATGAGCAGTTCTTC	CASSLAWAYNEQFF
TRBD1	TRBV12-5	TRBJ1-1	-	TGTGCTAGTGGTTTGCACGCCACCGGGACAGTTCCTGAAGCTTTCTTT	CASGLHATGTVPEAFF
-	TRBV20-1	TRBJ2-1	-	TGCAGTGCCCCCCCTTCAGGAGGCCGACCAGATGAGCAGTTCTTC	CSAPPSGGRPDEQFF
-	TRBV20-1	TRBJ2-7	few	TGCAGTGCTAGAGCCGCCCGGGACATCCTCTACGAGCAGTACTTC	CSARAARDILYEQYF
TRBD2	TRBV11-2	TRBJ2-1	few	TGTGCCAGCAGCTCGCCGGGACTAGCGGGAGTTTTTGAGCAGTTCTTC	CASSSPGLAGVFEQFF
-	TRBV20-1	TRBJ2-5	few	TGCAGTGCTAGCTCGCCCGGCAGGGGAGTGGAGACCCAGTACTTC	CSASSPGRGVETQYF
TRBD1	TRBV7-9	TRBJ1-4	few	TGTGCCAGCAGCCCATTACAGGGGACTAATGAAAAACTGTTTTTT	CASSPLQGTNEKLFF
-	TRBV7-9	TRBJ2-5	-	TGTGCTACGGGAGAGGGGGCGGGACAACAAGAGACCCAGTACTTC	CATGEGAGQQETQYF
TRBD2	TRBV25-1	TRBJ2-3	few	TGTGCCAGCAGCGCGGGAGGGGGGAGAACCACAGATACGCAGTATTTT	CASSAGGGRTTDTQYF
-	TRBV20-1	TRBJ1-1	-	TGCAGTGCAAACCGCGGGGAGGTCAACACTGAAGCTTTCTTT	CSANRGEVNTEAFF
-	TRBV5-1	TRBJ2-1	many	TGCGCCAGCAGCAGCCCGCCGTTTTCCAATGAGCAGTTCTTC	CASSSPPFSNEQFF
-	TRBV7-8	TRBJ1-2	-	TGTGCCAGCAGCCCGGACTCTGCTCACTATGGCTACACCTTC	CASSPDSAHYGYTF
TRBD2	TRBV11-2	TRBJ2-1	few	TGTGCCAGCAGCTCCACAATAAACCTGCTAGCGGGGGGGTACAATGAGCAGTTCTTC	CASSSTINLLAGGYNEQFF
-	TRBV5-4	TRBJ2-3	-	TGTGCCAGCAGGCAGGGAGCTCCAGCAGATACGCAGTATTTT	CASRQGAPADTQYF
-	TRBV5-1	TRBJ1-1	few	TGCGCCAGCAGCTCCCCGACCGCCGGACAGTTGAAGACTGAAGCTTTCTTT	CASSSPTAGQLKTEAFF
-	TRBV7-9	TRBJ1-5	-	TGTGCCAGCAGCTTAGGTTGGGATACGCAGCATTTT	CASSLGWDTQHF
-	TRBV9	TRBJ2-3	-	TGTGCCAGCAGCGTACGACCTAGCGCGGATACGCAGTATTTT	CASSVRPSADTQYF
-	TRBV7-2	TRBJ2-3	few	TGTGCCAGCAGCCCAAGGGACGGAACCTTCACAGATACGCAGTATTTT	CASSPRDGTFTDTQYF
-	TRBV20-1	TRBJ2-1	many	TGCAGTGCTAGAGAACACCGGGACTCGGACAATGAGCAGTTCTTC	CSAREHRDSDNEQFF